This entry lists 28 T cell receptor beta chains sequenced from one sample in a study of blood T cell repertoires in COVID-19. Using immunoSEQ multiplex PCR, the repertoire was profiled, and TCRdb retains in-frame clones only, with some absent. The profile shows about 160,000 clones, around three quarters of them singletons. The sample was peripheral blood. The receptor source for this set is a man aged 55 to 70 with acute or convalescent COVID-19.

This clone was observed at least ten times. The gene calls are TRBV4-1 and TRBJ2-1; TRBD2 matches 15 bases. V shed 4 bases and J 5 bases; nucleotides not matched to a gene: 6. CDR1 is MGHRA and CDR2 is YSYEKL in the germline V gene. The CDR3 is 17 amino acids. CDR3 sequence (DNA): TGCGCCAGCAGCCCCGGACTAGCGGGGGGGCGGAACAATGAGCAGTTCTTC. This sequence encodes CASSPGLAGGRNNEQFF.

The chain carries TRBV6-2 or TRBV6-3 and TRBJ2-1; perhaps TRBD1 as D (6 bases). The CDR3 extends over 15 amino acids. The germline V gene has CDR1 MNHEY and CDR2 SVGEGT. Trimming took off 0 bases at V and 6 bases at J, with 12 bases between the two ends. The CDR3 spells CASSYSTGRSNEQFF. The CDR3 DNA reads as TGTGCCAGCAGTTACTCTACAGGGCGAAGCAATGAGCAGTTCTTC.

V gene TRBV27 combines with J gene TRBJ2-3; TRBD2 matches 11 bases. The CDR3 contains 17 residues. Germline V lookup: CDR1 MNHEY, CDR2 SMNVEV (reference sequence). V lost 0 bases to trimming and J lost 3 bases; unmatched junction nucleotides: 5. The CDR3 region is CASSLSASGGLTDTQYF. The CDR3 DNA reads TGTGCCAGCAGTTTATCGGCTAGCGGGGGGCTTACAGATACGCAGTATTTT.

V gene TRBV25-1 combines with J gene TRBJ1-2; tentative D call: TRBD1 (6 bases). Trimming removed 6 bases from V and 1 base from J, with 12 bases in between. This CDR3 has 14 residues. CDR1 MGHDK and CDR2 SYGVNS come from the germline V gene. The DNA of the CDR3 is TGTGCCAGCAGCGTACAGGGAGTTAACTATGGCTACACCTTC. It encodes CASSVQGVNYGYTF.

V usage is TRBV7-2 and J usage is TRBJ1-1; D perhaps matches TRBD1 (5 bases). The CDR3 contains 15 residues. In germline, CDR1 is SGHTA, CDR2 FQGNSA. V was clipped by 5 bases and J by 4 bases, with 17 bases between them. CDR3 nucleotides: TGTGCCAGCAGCCCAAAGGCGGGGGGTGCCACTGAAGCTTTCTTT. Its translation is CASSPKAGGATEAFF.

V gene TRBV5-4 combines with J gene TRBJ1-2; D not certain. In germline, CDR1 is SGHNT, CDR2 YYREEE (reference sequence). CDR3 length: 11 residues. The V gene lost 3 bases and the J gene lost 7 bases, with 7 bases spanning the gap. The CDR3: CASSSSGGYTF. In DNA form, the CDR3 reads TGTGCCAGCAGCTCCTCGGGTGGCTACACCTTC.

In its sample, this clone was seen a few times. The rearrangement links TRBV7-2 to TRBJ2-7; no clear D gene. Germline V gene lookup returns CDR1 SGHTA and CDR2 FQGNSA. This CDR3 has 13 amino acids. The ends were cut back, 6 bases at V and 2 bases at J, with 11 bases in the middle. CDR3 sequence reads: CASSSAGPYEQYF. The DNA for the CDR3 is TGTGCCAGCAGTTCCGCAGGCCCCTACGAGCAGTACTTC.

In its sample, this clone was seen once. The chain links TRBV7-3 to TRBJ2-5, with a tentative D call TRBD1 (5 bases). This CDR3 spans 15 amino acids. The germline V gene encodes CDR1 SGHTA and CDR2 FQGTGA. Trimming took off 5 bases at V and 4 bases at J, with 17 bases between the two ends. The CDR3 DNA is TGTGCCAGCAGCCCTCGTTCAGGGTGGGGAGAGACCCAGTACTTC. Protein: CASSPRSGWGETQYF.

The rearrangement links TRBV23-1 to TRBJ2-4; 10 positions match TRBD1. TRBV23-1 counts as an open reading frame of uncertain function. This CDR3 region has 22 residues. The V segment lost 1 base and the J segment 1 base; nucleotides outside the gene matches: 19. CDR3 amino acids: CASSQLKRGGDRGLVAKNIQYF. CDR3 nucleotide sequence: TGCGCCAGCAGTCAATTAAAGAGAGGGGGTGACAGGGGGCTGGTTGCCAAAAACATTCAGTACTTC.

J is TRBJ1-3 and V is TRBV9; 9 bases map to TRBD1. From germline, CDR1 is SGDLS and CDR2 YYNGEE. The CDR3 spans 14 residues. J lost 3 bases, V lost 3 bases, and 1 base had no gene match. CDR3 amino acids: CASSATGGGNTIYF. Written as DNA, the CDR3 is TGTGCCAGCAGCGCGACAGGGGGTGGAAACACCATATATTTT.

This chain joins TRBV5-1 and TRBJ2-1; 9 positions match TRBD1. The V gene end was trimmed by 3 bases and the J gene end by 7 bases; junction bases not matched to a gene: 8. The germline CDR1 and CDR2 sequences are SGHRS and YFSETQ. The CDR3 runs 15 residues. DNA for the CDR3: TGCGCCAGCAGCTCAGATGACAGGGGGATTAATGAGCAGTTCTTC. Protein: CASSSDDRGINEQFF.

The gene calls are TRBV6-5 and TRBJ1-2; D call uncertain. Germline V CDR1 and CDR2: MNHEY, SVGAGI. This CDR3 is 13 amino acids long. V lost 5 bases and J lost 4, with 11 bases in between. CDR3 loop: CASSMTPGYGYTF. The CDR3 coding sequence is TGTGCCAGCAGTATGACACCTGGCTATGGCTACACCTTC.

This clone was counted once. The chain couples TRBV18 to TRBJ1-1; possibly TRBD1 for D (6 bases). Trimming removed 3 bases from V and 5 bases from J, with 13 bases in between. The CDR3 runs to 14 residues. In germline, CDR1 is KGHSH, CDR2 LQKENI. The CDR3 spells CASSPTVRGTEAFF. DNA for the CDR3: TGTGCCAGCTCACCGACGGTTAGGGGGACTGAAGCTTTCTTT.

Notes on this clone: This same CDR3 is encoded by further DNA sequences in the sample. V is TRBV11-2 and J is TRBJ1-2, with 9 bases lining up with TRBD1. After removal of 4 bases from V and 0 bases from J, the junction contained 3 bases not matched to a gene. CDR3 length equals 15 residues. CDR1 is SGHAT, CDR2 FQNNGV, per germline. CDR3 in amino acids: CASSWTGETNYGYTF. The CDR3 DNA sequence: TGTGCCAGCAGCTGGACAGGGGAAACTAACTATGGCTACACCTTC.

This chain joins TRBV4-3 and TRBJ1-1; D ambiguous. Germline V gene lookup returns CDR1 LGHNA and CDR2 YSLEER. The germline V and J ends were trimmed by 0 bases and 7 bases, with 21 bases remaining between them. The CDR3 is 17 amino acids. The CDR3 bases are TGCGCCAGCAGCCAAGATAGAGGCGGGAGTGCGGTTGGTGAAGCTTTCTTT. Its protein is CASSQDRGGSAVGEAFF.

V usage is TRBV29-1 and J usage is TRBJ2-1, with TRBD2 matching 8 bases. In germline, CDR1 is SQVTM, CDR2 ANQGSEA. The length of the CDR3 is 14 residues. J lost 4 bases, V lost 1 base, and 3 bases had no gene match. The CDR3 spells CSVEAGGTYNEQFF. The CDR3 DNA reads as TGCAGCGTTGAAGCGGGGGGGACGTACAATGAGCAGTTCTTC.

The CDR3 region is CASKREGVGGYTF. The CDR3 region has the DNA TGTGCCAGCAAACGGGAGGGGGTTGGTGGCTACACCTTC. V gene TRBV21-1 combines with J gene TRBJ1-2. TRBV21-1 represents a pseudogene. This CDR3 contains 13 residues.

In its sample, this clone was seen a few times. CDR3 protein: CATSDASGGENSPLHF. The CDR3 bases are TGTGCCACCAGTGACGCCTCAGGGGGCGAAAATTCACCCCTCCACTTT. This chain links TRBV24-1 with TRBJ1-6, with 8 positions matching TRBD1. CDR3 length equals 16 residues. Looked up from germline, CDR1 is KGHDR and CDR2 is SFDVKD. V lost 4 bases and J lost 7; bases outside the gene matches: 8.

The CDR3 spells CASSEAAGGAYEQYF. Written as DNA, the CDR3 is TGTGCCAGCAGTGAAGCGGCAGGGGGCGCGTACGAGCAGTACTTC. The chain carries TRBV6-1 and TRBJ2-7; TRBD1 agrees at 8 bases. The V gene's germline CDR1 is MNHNS and CDR2 SASEGT. The CDR3 is made up of 15 amino acids. Germline trimming cut 0 bases from V and 4 bases from J; bases unmatched to any gene: 5.

V usage is TRBV9 and J usage is TRBJ2-3; 7 bases are shared with TRBD1. The CDR3 has 16 residues. Losses at the gene ends were 3 bases for V and 1 base for J; bases not matched to a gene: 8. Germline-derived CDR1 and CDR2 are SGDLS and YYNGEE. The CDR3 spells CASSDLQGSGTDTQYF. The DNA for the CDR3 is TGTGCCAGCAGCGACCTACAGGGGTCGGGCACAGATACGCAGTATTTT.

The sample holds a few counts of this clone. This chain joins TRBV2 and TRBJ1-5; possibly TRBD1 for D (5 bases). The CDR3 covers 14 residues. V shed 0 bases and J shed 7 bases, with 10 bases lying between them. Germline V gene data show CDR1 as SNHLY and CDR2 as FYNNEI. CDR3 coding DNA: TGTGCCAGCAGTGAAGCAGGGGTAAAGCAGCCCCAGCATTTT. This encodes CASSEAGVKQPQHF.

This chain uses TRBV5-1 with TRBJ1-1, with 7 bases that match TRBD1. V shed 3 bases, J shed 2 bases, and the junction held 7 bases outside the gene matches. CDR1 and CDR2 (germline): SGHRS, YFSETQ. The CDR3 loop spans 15 amino acids. The CDR3 coding sequence is TGCGCCAGCAGCTCGAAAGGGACAGTCAACACTGAAGCTTTCTTT. This gives the protein CASSSKGTVNTEAFF.

J is TRBJ1-1 and V is TRBV5-1; D gene unclear. The CDR3 is made up of 14 amino acids. The V end was cut by 3 bases, the J end by 1 base, with 10 bases between. Germline CDR1 SGHRS, CDR2 YFSETQ. The CDR3 nucleotides read TGCGCCAGCAGCTCGGACCGGGAGAACACTGAAGCTTTCTTT. Translation gives CASSSDRENTEAFF. Complete variable domain (other parts from reference TRBV5-1 and TRBJ1-1): KAGVTQTPRYLIKTRGQQVTLSCSPISGHRSVSWYQQTPGQGLQFLFEYFSETQRNKGNFPGRFSGRQFSNSRSEMNVSTLELGDSALYLCASSSDRENTEAFFGQGTRLTVV.

The chain has TRBV4-1 and TRBJ2-3; TRBD1 matches at 7 bases. The germline CDR1 and CDR2 sequences are MGHRA and YSYEKL. The CDR3 has 15 amino acids. V gave up 5 bases and J gave up 2 bases; unmatched junction bases: 7. CDR3 DNA sequence: TGCGCCAGCAGCGAGGGGGACAGACCCACAGATACGCAGTATTTT. This encodes CASSEGDRPTDTQYF.

The V call is TRBV6-6, the J call TRBJ2-4; 8 nucleotides agree with TRBD1. The CDR3 spans 18 residues. V lost 5 bases to trimming and J lost 2 bases; unmatched junction nucleotides: 14. CDR1 is MNHNY, CDR2 SVGAGI, per germline (reference sequence). The chain's CDR3 is CASSPSLSGGEPKNIQYF. The CDR3 coding sequence is TGTGCCAGCAGTCCAAGTTTGTCAGGGGGCGAGCCCAAAAACATTCAGTACTTC.

This clone appeared a single time. The DNA for the CDR3 is TGCGCCAGCAGTGAGTATTACAGTCAGCCCCAGCATTTT. Residues: CASSEYYSQPQHF. V and J are TRBV10-2 and TRBJ1-5; the D is unclear. Germline-derived CDR1 and CDR2 are WSHSY and SAAADI. V lost 1 base and J 6 bases, leaving 7 bases between the germline ends. The CDR3 totals 13 residues.

This clone was seen a single time. An end of the junction does not agree with germline; a read error may underlie this. The chain couples TRBV19 to TRBJ2-7, with 7 bases identical to TRBD2. From germline, CDR1 is LNHDA and CDR2 SQIVND (reference sequence). The CDR3 loop spans 16 amino acids. CDR3 in amino acids: CASGMFRTGGTYEQYF. The CDR3 DNA sequence: TGTGCCAGTGGTATGTTTAGAACGGGGGGTACCTACGAGCAGTACTTC.

The chain couples TRBV5-4 to TRBJ2-3, with 9 bases fitting TRBD2. CDR1 and CDR2 (germline): SGHNT, YYREEE (reference sequence). There are 16 residues in the CDR3. V shed 1 base and J 4 bases; nucleotides not matched to a gene: 7. Here the CDR3 reads CASSLMASGVSDTQYF. CDR3 nucleotide sequence: TGTGCCAGCAGCTTGATGGCTAGCGGGGTTTCAGATACGCAGTATTTT.